This passage covers 2 T cell receptor beta chains from one sample sequenced in a study of blood T cells in healthy people across ages. Together with a sample-barcoded 5' primer, a J-beta primer mix was included in a second PCR lasting about 7 to 11 cycles. TCRdb ran MiXCR on the 5' RACE reads and lists one entry per CDR3 protein. The sample has some 1.6 million distinct CDR3 sequences, about 31% seen once. The sequencing input was blood. The receptors were gathered from a woman aged 25 to 39 in good health.

The chain is built from TRBV3-1 and TRBJ2-7; 8 positions match TRBD1. This CDR3 has 18 amino acids. Germline V gives CDR1 LGHDT, CDR2 YNNKEL (reference sequence). V dropped 3 bases and J dropped 4; count of bases not matched to a gene: 17. CDR3 nucleotides: TGTGCCAGCAGCCATTCTGTCGGGCGACAGGGGCGCTCGTACGAGCAGTACTTC. This sequence encodes CASSHSVGRQGRSYEQYF.

The chain recombines TRBV7-6 with TRBJ2-5; TRBD2 agrees at 8 bases. CDR1 and CDR2 (germline): SGHVS, FNYEAQ. The V and J ends lost 2 bases and 1 base, in that order; junction bases with no gene match: 9. The CDR3 loop spans 17 amino acids. DNA for the CDR3: TGTGCCAGCAGCTTAAGTCGAAGCGGGGGCCTCCAAGAGACCCAGTACTTC. As protein: CASSLSRSGGLQETQYF.